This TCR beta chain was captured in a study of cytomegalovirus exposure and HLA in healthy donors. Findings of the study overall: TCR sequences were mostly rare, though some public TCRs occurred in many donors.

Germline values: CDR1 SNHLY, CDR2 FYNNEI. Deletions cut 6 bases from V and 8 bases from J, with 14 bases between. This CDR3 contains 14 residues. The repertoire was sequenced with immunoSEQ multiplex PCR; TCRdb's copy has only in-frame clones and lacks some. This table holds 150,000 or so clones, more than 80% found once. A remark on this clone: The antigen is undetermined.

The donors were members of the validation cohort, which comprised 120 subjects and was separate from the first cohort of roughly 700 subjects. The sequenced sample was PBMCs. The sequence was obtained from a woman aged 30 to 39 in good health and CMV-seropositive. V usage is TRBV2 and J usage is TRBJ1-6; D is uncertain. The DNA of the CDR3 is TGTGCCAGCAGACTAACAACCTGGGATTCACCCCTCCACTTT. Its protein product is CASRLTTWDSPLHF.